Following are 9 T cell receptor beta chains from one sample sequenced in a study of shared clonotypes between healthy human individuals. Sequenced by immunoSEQ multiplex PCR; TCRdb stores in-frame clones only, minus some. The table has roughly 410,000 clones, roughly 96% seen once; the top ten hold around 0.29%. The sample consisted of memory CD8+ T cells sorted from blood. Subset here: CD45RO+ cells pooled with CCR7-negative TemRA cells. The receptor set was obtained from a man aged 30-40 years in good health.

V gene TRBV6-1 combines with J gene TRBJ2-1, with 8 bases aligning to TRBD2. The CDR3 loop spans 16 amino acids. The trim removed 2 bases at V and 9 bases at J, leaving 12 bases unmatched. Germline CDR1 MNHNS, CDR2 SASEGT. CDR3 sequence (DNA): TGTGCCAGCAGTGAAATAGGGCTAGCGGGCAACCGTGAGCAGTTCTTC. Translated, it gives CASSEIGLAGNREQFF.

The gene calls are TRBV29-1 and TRBJ1-2; D is uncertain. Trimming shortened V by 1 base and J by 2 bases, and 23 bases separated the two germline ends. The CDR3 covers 18 residues. The germline gives CDR1 SQVTM, CDR2 ANQGSEA. The CDR3 DNA is TGCAGCGTTGAAGGAGTTTTAATCGGGAACTATTGGAACTATGGCTACACCTTC. It is translated as CSVEGVLIGNYWNYGYTF.

The chain recombines TRBV19 with TRBJ2-1; tentative D call: TRBD2 (5 bases). This CDR3 comprises 13 residues. Germline V gene sequence: CDR1 LNHDA, CDR2 SQIVND (reference sequence). V was cut by 0 bases and J by 7 bases, with 7 bases left in between. CDR3 loop: CASSIDRLNEQFF. In nucleotides, the CDR3 is TGTGCCAGTAGTATAGACCGACTAAATGAGCAGTTCTTC.

The rearrangement uses TRBV18 and TRBJ2-7, with 11 bases lining up with TRBD1. CDR3 length: 15 amino acids. Germline-derived CDR1 and CDR2 are KGHSH and LQKENI. The V gene end was trimmed by 4 bases and the J gene end by 2 bases; junction bases not matched to a gene: 4. DNA for the CDR3: TGTGCCAGCTCACACCCGGGACAGGGGGCCTACGAGCAGTACTTC. Protein product: CASSHPGQGAYEQYF.

This clone was seen only a few times. V gene TRBV11-2 combines with J gene TRBJ2-3; no reliable D call. This CDR3 is built from 11 residues. Trimming shortened V by 1 base and J by 5 bases, and 1 base separated the two germline ends. The V gene's germline CDR1 is SGHAT and CDR2 FQNNGV. This chain's CDR3 is CASSLGDTQYF. In nucleotides, the CDR3 is TGTGCCAGCAGCTTAGGAGATACGCAGTATTTT.

This rearrangement joins TRBV28 to TRBJ2-6, with 9 bases lining up with TRBD2. This CDR3 comprises 16 residues. Germline-derived CDR1 and CDR2 are MDHEN and SYDVKM. The V segment lost 6 bases and the J segment 3 bases; nucleotides outside the gene matches: 6. The CDR3 nucleotides read TGTGCCAGCAGAAGCGGGAGGAGGCTTGGGGCCAACGTCCTGACTTTC. Residues: CASRSGRRLGANVLTF.

This sequence joins TRBV6-5 and TRBJ2-3; TRBD1 matches 9 bases. Germline V gene data show CDR1 as MNHEY and CDR2 as SVGAGI. The trim removed 6 bases at V and 6 bases at J, leaving 10 bases unmatched. The CDR3 is 15 residues long. Here the CDR3 DNA reads TGTGCCAGCAGGAAACAGGGGGCAAAGGGGGATACGCAGTATTTT. Amino acid sequence: CASRKQGAKGDTQYF.

The CDR3 DNA follows: TGCGCCAGCATTCCCAGGGGATACCTCGGCACTGAAGCTTTCTTT. It specifies CASIPRGYLGTEAFF. J is TRBJ1-1 and V is TRBV10-2; a weak D match, TRBD1 (6 bases). The CDR3 loop spans 15 amino acids. Germline V gives CDR1 WSHSY, CDR2 SAAADI. V was clipped by 7 bases and J by 4 bases, with 19 bases between them.

V and J are TRBV11-2 and TRBJ2-5; the D is unclear. Germline-derived CDR1 and CDR2 are SGHAT and FQNNGV. Deletions cut 5 bases from V and 5 bases from J, with 12 bases between. The CDR3 has 13 amino acids. For the CDR3, the DNA is TGTGCCAGCAGCCCCTTCACATATGAGACCCAGTACTTC. Protein product: CASSPFTYETQYF.